These 3 T cell receptor beta chains share one sample of origin, sequenced in a study of blood T cell repertoires in COVID-19. Only in-frame clones appear in the TCRdb table, and some are missing; sequencing was by immunoSEQ multiplex PCR. The data hold 200,000 or so clones, with almost 90% observed a single time. The source material was peripheral blood. Receptors originate from a woman in her fifties or sixties with acute or convalescent COVID-19.

V usage is TRBV4-1 and J usage is TRBJ2-3, with 11 positions matching TRBD2. This CDR3 has 18 amino acids. The germline CDR1 and CDR2 sequences are MGHRA and YSYEKL. The junction had 12 bases not matched to a gene; V was cut back by 0 bases and J by 7 bases. The CDR3 region is CASSQDPKLLAGVHTQYF. CDR3 nucleotides: TGCGCCAGCAGCCAAGATCCTAAGTTACTAGCGGGGGTGCATACGCAGTATTTT.

The rearrangement joins TRBV6-5 to TRBJ2-5; D ambiguous. Between the trimmed V and J ends, which lost 0 bases and 3 bases, there was a span of 11 bases. The germline gives CDR1 MNHEY, CDR2 SVGAGI. There are 15 residues in the CDR3. Here the CDR3 reads CASSYSFGYKETQYF. CDR3 DNA sequence: TGTGCCAGCAGTTACTCGTTTGGTTACAAAGAGACCCAGTACTTC.

This sequence joins TRBV5-5 and TRBJ1-2, with D unresolved. The length of the CDR3 is 20 residues. In germline, CDR1 is SGHKS, CDR2 YYEKEE (reference sequence). Trimming pared 4 bases from V and 7 bases from J, leaving 35 bases between. The CDR3 is CASSARSLPRRASLSRGYTF. The CDR3 bases are TGTGCCAGCAGCGCACGCAGTTTACCGCGGAGGGCAAGTCTTAGTCGTGGCTACACCTTC.